This T cell receptor (beta chain) emerged from a study of shared clonotypes between healthy human individuals. Sequenced by immunoSEQ multiplex PCR; TCRdb stores in-frame clones only, minus some. The table includes about 2.2 million clones, 80% to 95% detected once. The ends were cut back, 6 bases at V and 5 bases at J, with 14 bases in the middle. The CDR3 consists of 14 residues. Germline CDR1 and CDR2: MDHEN and SYDVKM. Only CD45RO-negative cells positively selected for CCR7 counted as naive CD8 cells, so terminally differentiated effector memory CD45RA+ cells were excluded. What was sequenced was naive CD8+ T cells from PBMCs. This clonotype was obtained from a man younger than 35 in good health. Some clones in this sample may be carry-over from other donors' samples. V gene TRBV28 combines with J gene TRBJ1-5, with D possibly TRBD1 on 5 matching bases. For the CDR3, the DNA is TGTGCCAGCAGGCCAGGGATAGAGGATCAGCCCCAGCATTTT. Amino acid sequence: CASRPGIEDQPQHF.